This T cell receptor beta chain was recorded in a study of T cell changes during pregnancy in multiple sclerosis. Repertoires were generated with immunoSEQ multiplex PCR, while TCRdb's copy carries only in-frame clones and drops some. Altogether approximately 52,000 clones are present, approximately 92% being singletons, with the ten largest covering roughly 0.99%. This CDR3 has 14 amino acids. Germline V gene lookup returns CDR1 SGHTA and CDR2 FQGNSA. With 6 bases removed from V and 4 bases from J, the gap between germline ends came to 15 bases. The TCR sequence derives from a female donor in good health, enrolled as a control in a pregnancy study. The chain combines TRBV7-2 with TRBJ1-1; D perhaps matches TRBD1 (6 bases). Here the sequenced sample was CD4+ T cells from peripheral blood mononuclear cells, taken in the second trimester of pregnancy. The CDR3: CASSNRVGGTEAFF. CDR3 DNA: TGTGCCAGCAGTAACAGGGTTGGGGGCACTGAAGCTTTCTTT.